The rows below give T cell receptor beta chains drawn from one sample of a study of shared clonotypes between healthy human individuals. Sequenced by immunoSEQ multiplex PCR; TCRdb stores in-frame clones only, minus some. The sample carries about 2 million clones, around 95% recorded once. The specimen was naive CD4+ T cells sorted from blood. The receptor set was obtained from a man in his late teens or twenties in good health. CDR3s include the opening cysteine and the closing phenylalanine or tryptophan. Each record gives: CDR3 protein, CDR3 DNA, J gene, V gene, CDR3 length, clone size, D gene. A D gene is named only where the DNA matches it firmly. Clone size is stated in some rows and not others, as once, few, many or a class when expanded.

CDR3: CASSPLPYDYGYTF
DNA: TGTGCCAGCTCACCACTCCCATACGACTATGGCTACACCTTC
J: TRBJ1-2
V: TRBV18
length: 14
size: NA
D: NA

CDR3: CASSPDRGSYEQYF
DNA: TGTGCCAGCAGCCCGGACAGGGGGTCCTACGAGCAGTACTTC
J: TRBJ2-7
V: TRBV9
length: 14
size: NA
D: TRBD1

CDR3: CAISNGLAGGPGQETQYF
DNA: TGTGCCATCAGTAACGGACTAGCGGGAGGGCCGGGGCAAGAGACCCAGTACTTC
J: TRBJ2-5
V: TRBV10-3
length: 18
size: NA
D: TRBD2

CDR3: CASSSGLAGATQYF
DNA: TGTGCCAGCAGCTCCGGACTAGCGGGAGCAACGCAGTATTTT
J: TRBJ2-3
V: TRBV7-9
length: 14
size: NA
D: TRBD2

CDR3: CASSDRDRGNYGYTF
DNA: TGTGCCAGCAGCGACCGGGACAGGGGAAACTATGGCTACACCTTC
J: TRBJ1-2
V: TRBV5-4
length: 15
size: NA
D: TRBD1

CDR3: CASSEAVASGTYTDTQYF
DNA: TGTGCCAGCAGTGAAGCAGTCGCTAGCGGGACGTACACAGATACGCAGTATTTT
J: TRBJ2-3
V: TRBV6-1
length: 18
size: NA
D: TRBD2

CDR3: CASSAQVRGAEAFF
DNA: TGTGCCAGCAGTGCTCAAGTACGGGGAGCTGAAGCTTTCTTT
J: TRBJ1-1
V: TRBV6-6
length: 14
size: NA
D: NA

CDR3: CASSESSRNTGELFF
DNA: TGCGCCAGCAGTGAGAGTTCCCGAAACACCGGGGAGCTGTTTTTT
J: TRBJ2-2
V: TRBV10-1
length: 15
size: NA
D: NA

CDR3: CASSFGQSSSGNTIYF
DNA: TGCGCCAGCAGCTTCGGACAGTCGAGCTCTGGAAACACCATATATTTT
J: TRBJ1-3
V: TRBV5-1
length: 16
size: NA
D: NA

CDR3: CASSQMDRGMETQYF
DNA: TGTGCCAGCAGCCAAATGGACAGGGGGATGGAGACCCAGTACTTC
J: TRBJ2-5
V: TRBV28
length: 15
size: NA
D: TRBD1

CDR3: CASSLNPQGRGTDTQYF
DNA: TGCGCCAGCAGCTTGAATCCGCAGGGAAGGGGCACAGATACGCAGTATTTT
J: TRBJ2-3
V: TRBV5-1
length: 17
size: once
D: NA

CDR3: CASSLEGYGYTF
DNA: TGTGCCAGCAGCTTGGAAGGGTATGGCTACACCTTC
J: TRBJ1-2
V: TRBV5-8
length: 12
size: NA
D: NA

CDR3: CASSRDGHIYEQYF
DNA: TGCGCCAGCAGCCGGGACGGACACATCTACGAGCAGTACTTC
J: TRBJ2-7
V: TRBV4-1
length: 14
size: NA
D: NA

CDR3: CASSLAVGGAGNEKLFF
DNA: TGTGCCAGCAGCCTCGCGGTTGGCGGGGCGGGTAATGAAAAACTGTTTTTT
J: TRBJ1-4
V: TRBV7-9
length: 17
size: NA
D: NA

CDR3: CASSLEANTEAFF
DNA: TGCGCCAGCAGCTTGGAGGCTAACACTGAAGCTTTCTTT
J: TRBJ1-1
V: TRBV5-1
length: 13
size: NA
D: NA

CDR3: CASSPRLTSDTGELFF
DNA: TGTGCCAGCAGCCCAAGACTAACCTCGGACACCGGGGAGCTGTTTTTT
J: TRBJ2-2
V: TRBV7-9
length: 16
size: few
D: NA